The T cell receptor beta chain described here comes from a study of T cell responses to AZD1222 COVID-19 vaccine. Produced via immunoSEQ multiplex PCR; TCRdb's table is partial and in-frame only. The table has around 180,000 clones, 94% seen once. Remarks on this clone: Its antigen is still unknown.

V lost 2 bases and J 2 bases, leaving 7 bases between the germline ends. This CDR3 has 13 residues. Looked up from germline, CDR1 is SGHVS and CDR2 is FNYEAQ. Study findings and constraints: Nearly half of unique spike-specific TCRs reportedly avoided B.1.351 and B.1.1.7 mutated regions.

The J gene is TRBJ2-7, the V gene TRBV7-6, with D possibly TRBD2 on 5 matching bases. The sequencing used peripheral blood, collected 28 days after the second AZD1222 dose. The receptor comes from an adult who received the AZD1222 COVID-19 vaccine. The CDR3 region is CASSLSGAYEQYF. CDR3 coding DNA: TGTGCCAGCAGCTTAAGCGGAGCCTACGAGCAGTACTTC.